This TCR beta chain was identified during a study of blood T cell repertoires in COVID-19. The repertoire was sequenced with immunoSEQ multiplex PCR; TCRdb's copy has only in-frame clones and lacks some. The sample yields 180,000 or so clones, 70% to 90% seen once. Germline V gene data show CDR1 as MDHEN and CDR2 as SYDVKM. J was trimmed by 5 bases and V by 8 bases; bases with no gene match: 10. This CDR3 spans 14 amino acids. The sequencing sample was made of peripheral blood. The genes are TRBV28 and TRBJ1-2; TRBD1 agrees at 8 bases. This clonotype originated in a man aged 40-50 years with active or convalescent COVID-19. The DNA for the CDR3 is TGTGCCAGCCTGTGGGACAGGTCGGATTATGGCTACACCTTC. It encodes CASLWDRSDYGYTF.